This record covers a single T cell receptor beta chain. As yet, its antigen is unknown. CD8 cells regarded as naive lacked CD45RO, were positively chosen for CCR7, and omitted terminally differentiated effector memory CD45RA+ cells. Everyone who donated was a Caucasian adult who lived in Nashville, Tennessee. These data belong to a study of shared clonotypes between healthy human individuals. Study as a whole: Three plates were used per donor for CD4 naive, three for CD4 memory, two for CD8 naive and one for CD8 memory.

Overall study findings and caveats: Only blood underwent sampling, and tissue repertoires likely differ.

This CDR3 spans 19 amino acids. The J segment lost 2 bases and the V segment lost 2 bases, leaving 14 bases of the junction unmatched. CDR1 and CDR2 from the germline V gene are SGHTA and FQGTGA. Splitting of each subset's genomic DNA was done evenly across several immunoSEQ plates. Profiled with immunoSEQ multiplex PCR; TCRdb holds only in-frame clones, not every one. In the table there are around 640,000 clones, 95% to 96% of which are singletons. The receptor's source is a woman aged 25 to 39 in good health. The material sequenced was naive CD8+ T cells sorted from blood. The V and J genes are TRBV7-3 and TRBJ2-2, with 7 bases matching TRBD2. The CDR3 loop is CASSLLGGSAPSNTGELFF. As DNA, the CDR3 is TGTGCCAGCAGCTTACTGGGCGGGAGCGCCCCTTCTAACACCGGGGAGCTGTTTTTT.